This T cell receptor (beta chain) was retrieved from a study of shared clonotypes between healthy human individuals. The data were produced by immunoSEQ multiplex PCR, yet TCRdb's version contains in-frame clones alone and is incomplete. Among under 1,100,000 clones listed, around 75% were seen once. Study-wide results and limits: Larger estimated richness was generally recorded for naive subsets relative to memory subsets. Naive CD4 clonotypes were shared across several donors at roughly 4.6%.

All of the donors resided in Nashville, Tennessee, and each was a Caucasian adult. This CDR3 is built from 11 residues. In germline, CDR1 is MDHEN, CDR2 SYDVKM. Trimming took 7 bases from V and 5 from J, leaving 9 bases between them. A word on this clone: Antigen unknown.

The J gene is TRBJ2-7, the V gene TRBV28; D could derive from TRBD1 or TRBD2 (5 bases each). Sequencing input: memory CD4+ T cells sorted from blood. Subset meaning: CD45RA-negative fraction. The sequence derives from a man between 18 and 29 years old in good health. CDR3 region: CASIRGHEQYF. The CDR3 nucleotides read TGTGCCAGCATCCGGGGCCACGAGCAGTACTTC.